This record looks at one T cell receptor beta chain sequence and its context. These data belong to a study of CD8 T cells in Susac syndrome. From blood CD8+ and CD4+ T cells, TCR beta sequences were generated. RNA totalling about 0.45 to 1 ug underwent reverse transcription with random hexamers. TCR beta CDR3 was amplified by immunoSEQ multiplex PCR. This amplification extended across 54 Vbeta and 13 Jbeta segments. TCRdb used MiXCR to reprocess the immunoSEQ multiplex PCR reads, holding one entry per CDR3 protein. The sample records about 120,000 distinct CDR3 sequences, more than 85% being singletons. V was trimmed by 1 base and J by 2 bases, leaving 5 bases between them. This CDR3 comprises 13 residues. Per the germline V gene, CDR1 is MNHEY and CDR2 is SMNVEV (reference sequence).

This receptor was taken from a human donor with multiple sclerosis. The gene calls are TRBV27 and TRBJ1-1; D not certain. The sequenced sample was CD4+ T cells from PBMCs. CDR3 sequence: CASSLWGNTEAFF. The DNA of the CDR3 is TGTGCCAGCAGTTTATGGGGTAACACTGAAGCTTTCTTT.